This T cell receptor (beta chain) stems from a study of T cell changes during pregnancy in multiple sclerosis. Using immunoSEQ multiplex PCR, the repertoire was profiled, and TCRdb retains in-frame clones only, with some absent. Of fewer than 70,000 clones detected, more than 90% appear once; the ten largest clones hold approximately 1.5%. The CDR3 extends over 13 amino acids. Trimming took 7 bases from V and 8 from J; bases not matched to a gene: 7. Germline CDR1 is SQVTM and CDR2 is ANQGSEA. The sample here was peripheral blood, taken in the second trimester of pregnancy. The clonotype originates from a female donor with multiple sclerosis, enrolled in a pregnancy study. The chain couples TRBV29-1 to TRBJ2-1, with TRBD1 matching 11 bases. The DNA of the CDR3 is TGCAGCGGGGGACAGGGGGTCGTCGATGAGCAGTTCTTC. Amino acids: CSGGQGVVDEQFF.